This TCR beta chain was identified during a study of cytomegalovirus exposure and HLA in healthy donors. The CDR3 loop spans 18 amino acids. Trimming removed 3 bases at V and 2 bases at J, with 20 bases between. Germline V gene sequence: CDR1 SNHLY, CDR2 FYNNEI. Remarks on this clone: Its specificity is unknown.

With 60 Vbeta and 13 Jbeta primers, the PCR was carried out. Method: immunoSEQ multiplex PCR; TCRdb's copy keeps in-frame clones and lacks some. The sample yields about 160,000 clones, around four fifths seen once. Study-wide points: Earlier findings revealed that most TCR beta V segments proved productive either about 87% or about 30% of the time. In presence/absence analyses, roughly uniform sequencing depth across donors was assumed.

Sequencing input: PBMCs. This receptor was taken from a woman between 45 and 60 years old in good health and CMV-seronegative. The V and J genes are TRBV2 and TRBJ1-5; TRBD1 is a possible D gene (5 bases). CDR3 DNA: TGTGCCAGCAGTGACCCAAGCTGGGGCAGGGTGGGCAATCAGCCCCAGCATTTT. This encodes CASSDPSWGRVGNQPQHF.